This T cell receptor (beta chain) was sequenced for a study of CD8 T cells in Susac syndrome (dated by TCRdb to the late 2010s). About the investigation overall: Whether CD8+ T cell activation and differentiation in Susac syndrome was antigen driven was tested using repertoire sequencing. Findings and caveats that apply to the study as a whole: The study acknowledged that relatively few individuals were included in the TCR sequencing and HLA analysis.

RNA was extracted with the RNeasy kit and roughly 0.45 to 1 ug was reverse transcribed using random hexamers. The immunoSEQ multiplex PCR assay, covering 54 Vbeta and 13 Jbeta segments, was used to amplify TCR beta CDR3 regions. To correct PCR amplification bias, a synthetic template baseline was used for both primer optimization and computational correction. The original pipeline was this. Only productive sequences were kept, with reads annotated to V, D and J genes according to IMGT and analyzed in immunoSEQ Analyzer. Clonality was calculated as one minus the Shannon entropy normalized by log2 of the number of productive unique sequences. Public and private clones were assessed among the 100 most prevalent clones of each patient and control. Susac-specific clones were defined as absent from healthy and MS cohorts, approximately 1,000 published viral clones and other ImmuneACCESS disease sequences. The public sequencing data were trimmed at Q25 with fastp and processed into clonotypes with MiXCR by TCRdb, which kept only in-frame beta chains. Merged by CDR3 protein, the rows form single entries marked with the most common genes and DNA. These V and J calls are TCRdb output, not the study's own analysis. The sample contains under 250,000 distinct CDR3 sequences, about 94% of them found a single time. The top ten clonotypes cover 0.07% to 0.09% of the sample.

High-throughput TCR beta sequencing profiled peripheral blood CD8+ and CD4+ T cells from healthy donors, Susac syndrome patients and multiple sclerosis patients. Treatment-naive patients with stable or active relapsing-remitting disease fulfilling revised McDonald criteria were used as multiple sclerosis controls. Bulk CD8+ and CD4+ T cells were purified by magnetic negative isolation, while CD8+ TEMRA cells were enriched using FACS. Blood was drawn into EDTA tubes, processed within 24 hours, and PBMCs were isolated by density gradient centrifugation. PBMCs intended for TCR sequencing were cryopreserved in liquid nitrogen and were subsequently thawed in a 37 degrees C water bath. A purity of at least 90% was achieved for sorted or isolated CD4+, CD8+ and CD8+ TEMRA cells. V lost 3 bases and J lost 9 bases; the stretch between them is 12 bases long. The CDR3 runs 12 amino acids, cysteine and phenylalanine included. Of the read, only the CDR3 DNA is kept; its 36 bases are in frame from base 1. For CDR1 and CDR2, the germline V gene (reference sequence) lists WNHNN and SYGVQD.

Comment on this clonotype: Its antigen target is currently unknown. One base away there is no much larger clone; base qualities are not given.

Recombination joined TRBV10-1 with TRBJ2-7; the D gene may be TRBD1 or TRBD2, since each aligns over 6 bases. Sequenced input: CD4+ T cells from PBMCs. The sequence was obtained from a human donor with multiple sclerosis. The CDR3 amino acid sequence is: CASSDPGGAQYF. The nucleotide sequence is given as TGCGCCAGCAGTGACCCCGGGGGCGCGCAGTACTTC.